The 30 T cell receptor beta chains presented below share a single source sample, sequenced in a study of blood T cell repertoires in COVID-19. Assay used: immunoSEQ multiplex PCR; TCRdb lists only in-frame clones, some missing. The sample records 200,000 to 250,000 clones, 85% to 90% being singletons. Sequencing was done on a sample of PBMCs or T cells enriched from blood (not recorded which). Receptors were obtained from a middle-aged man who had recovered from COVID-19.

The rearrangement uses TRBV7-2 and TRBJ2-3; no clear D. The CDR3 extends over 15 amino acids. The V gene's germline CDR1 is SGHTA and CDR2 FQGNSA. V dropped 2 bases and J dropped 0 bases, with 9 bases sitting between them. CDR3 in DNA: TGTGCCAGCAGCTTACGCTCTACTAGCACAGATACGCAGTATTTT. Translating gives CASSLRSTSTDTQYF.

CDR3 DNA: TGTGCCAGCAGTGCCCAAGGGGGTTCAGATACGCAGTATTTT. The encoded protein is CASSAQGGSDTQYF. This rearrangement joins TRBV6-4 to TRBJ2-3, with a weak D call TRBD1 (6 bases). The V end lost 4 bases, the J end lost 4 bases, and 12 bases lay between the germline ends. The CDR3 is 14 amino acids. Germline V lookup: CDR1 MRHNA, CDR2 SNTAGT.

V usage is TRBV6-6 and J usage is TRBJ2-1, with 11 bases lining up with TRBD1. Germline CDR1 and CDR2: MNHNY and SVGAGI (reference sequence). This CDR3 is built from 15 residues. With 6 bases clipped from V and 10 bases from J, the junction kept 11 bases outside the gene matches. In DNA, the CDR3 is TGTGCCAGCAGCCCTCCGGGACAGGGGGAGGGCGAGCAGTTCTTC. This sequence encodes CASSPPGQGEGEQFF.

This clone was counted a few times. The chain combines TRBV18 with TRBJ2-2, with 7 bases identical to TRBD1. Germline V gene sequence: CDR1 KGHSH, CDR2 LQKENI. The length of the CDR3 is 18 residues. V trimming: 3 bases; J trimming: 4 bases; junction bases outside the gene matches: 14. CDR3 DNA: TGTGCCAGCTCACCCACTCCAACCGGGACAGTTGGCACCGGGGAGCTGTTTTTT. Translating gives CASSPTPTGTVGTGELFF.

Here the CDR3 DNA reads TGTGCCAGTAGTTTATGGACAGGAGCGGATTTTAACTATGGCTACACCTTC. This sequence encodes CASSLWTGADFNYGYTF. The chain couples TRBV19 to TRBJ1-2; 7 bases match TRBD1. V lost 5 bases to trimming and J lost 1 base; unmatched junction nucleotides: 13. The V gene's germline CDR1 is LNHDA and CDR2 SQIVND (reference sequence). The CDR3 runs to 17 residues. Full variable domain (remainder filled in from reference TRBV19 and TRBJ1-2): DGGITQSPKYLFRKEGQNVTLSCEQNLNHDAMYWYRQDPGQGLRLIYYSQIVNDFQKGDIAEGYSVSREKKESFPLTVTSAQKNPTAFYLCASSLWTGADFNYGYTFGSGTRLTVV.

This chain connects TRBV18 to TRBJ1-1; D might be TRBD1 (6 bases). The V and J ends lost 3 bases and 0 bases respectively, with 11 bases between them. CDR1 KGHSH and CDR2 LQKENI come from the germline V gene. The CDR3 has 15 residues. The CDR3 nucleotides are TGTGCCAGCTCACCGCGCCGGGACATGAACACTGAAGCTTTCTTT. This gives the protein CASSPRRDMNTEAFF.

The V and J genes are TRBV28 and TRBJ2-7; tentative D call: TRBD2 (6 bases). The V end was cut by 3 bases, the J end by 0 bases, with 12 bases between. Germline loops: CDR1 MDHEN, CDR2 SYDVKM. The length of the CDR3 is 15 residues. The chain's CDR3 is CASSLWTISSYEQYF. DNA of the CDR3: TGTGCCAGCAGTTTGTGGACTATATCCTCCTACGAGCAGTACTTC.

Remarks on this clone: The identical CDR3 is also encoded by other nucleotide sequences in the sample. This chain uses TRBV3-1 (or the pseudogene TRBV3-2) with TRBJ2-7, with 9 bases aligning to TRBD1. This CDR3 comprises 15 residues. Looked up from germline, CDR1 is LGHDT and CDR2 is YNNKEL (reference sequence). V shed 1 base, J shed 3 bases, and the junction held 4 bases outside the gene matches. Here the CDR3 DNA reads TGTGCCAGCAGCCAAGCGACAGGGGGTTTCTACGAGCAGTACTTC. Translating it yields CASSQATGGFYEQYF.

The CDR3: CASSHDTTGSRIYGYTF. For the CDR3, the DNA is TGTGCCAGCAGCCACGATACGACAGGGTCGAGAATCTATGGCTACACCTTC. This chain connects TRBV7-9 to TRBJ1-2; 7 bases are a match to TRBD1. The CDR3 contains 17 residues. V lost 5 bases, J lost 4 bases, and 16 bases stayed unmatched. Germline CDR1 and CDR2: SEHNR and FQNEAQ (reference sequence).

The chain carries TRBV6-5 and TRBJ2-3; D gene uncertain. Looked up from germline, CDR1 is MNHEY and CDR2 is SVGAGI. CDR3 length equals 13 residues. The V gene lost 4 bases and the J gene lost 6 bases, with 11 bases spanning the gap. The CDR3 is CASSSPPRDTQYF. CDR3 bases: TGTGCCAGCAGTTCACCCCCTAGGGATACGCAGTATTTT.

V is TRBV6-5 and J is TRBJ2-2; D is undetermined. The CDR3 length is 14 residues. V was cut by 6 bases and J by 1 base, with 9 bases left in between. Looked up from germline, CDR1 is MNHEY and CDR2 is SVGAGI. CDR3 DNA: TGTGCCAGCAGAGACTCCCGGAACACCGGGGAGCTGTTTTTT. It specifies CASRDSRNTGELFF.

In the case of this clone: The sample contains more than one DNA sequence encoding this CDR3. This sequence joins TRBV6-5 and TRBJ2-5; D is perhaps TRBD2 (5 bases). The CDR3 runs 14 residues. V lost 4 bases to trimming and J lost 0 bases, with 9 bases between them. Per the germline V gene, CDR1 is MNHEY and CDR2 is SVGAGI. The CDR3: CASSWTGNQETQYF. In nucleotides, the CDR3 is TGTGCCAGCAGTTGGACTGGAAACCAAGAGACCCAGTACTTC.

The rearrangement joins TRBV7-2 to TRBJ2-7, with D maybe TRBD2 (5 bases). Germline V gene lookup returns CDR1 SGHTA and CDR2 FQGNSA. V was cut by 5 bases and J by 3 bases, with 14 bases left in between. The CDR3 extends over 14 amino acids. The CDR3 loop is CASSQRAAFYEQYF. The CDR3 DNA reads as TGTGCCAGCAGCCAGAGGGCAGCATTCTACGAGCAGTACTTC.

V usage is TRBV27 and J usage is TRBJ2-1; 15 positions agree with TRBD2. V lost 6 bases to trimming and J lost 2 bases; unmatched junction nucleotides: 5. The CDR3 length is 17 residues. The germline gives CDR1 MNHEY, CDR2 SMNVEV (reference sequence). In DNA form, the CDR3 reads TGTGCCAGCAGGCGGACTAGCGGGAGGGACCCCTACAATGAGCAGTTCTTC. Its translation is CASRRTSGRDPYNEQFF.

In its sample, this clone was seen a few times. The chain employs TRBV21-1 and TRBJ2-2; the table names TRBD2, a call not compared with the DNA. TRBV21-1 is marked as a pseudogene. This CDR3 contains 17 residues. For the CDR3, the DNA is TGTGCCAGCAGCTCCGGATGCGGGAGGGCCATCACCGGGGAGCTGTTTTTT. Amino acids: CASSSGCGRAITGELFF.

The V call is TRBV3-1 (or the pseudogene TRBV3-2), the J call TRBJ1-5; a weak D match, TRBD1 (6 bases). The CDR3 is 14 residues long. The germline V gene encodes CDR1 LGHDT and CDR2 YNNKEL (reference sequence). V was trimmed by 4 bases and J by 7 bases, leaving 14 bases between them. CDR3 in DNA: TGTGCCAGCAGCCCGACAGGAGAGCGCCAGCCCCAGCATTTT. Translating gives CASSPTGERQPQHF.

The chain joins TRBV18 to TRBJ2-6; D might be TRBD1 (6 bases). The CDR3 consists of 14 residues. V was pared by 3 bases and J by 12 bases, with 15 bases between. CDR1 is KGHSH, CDR2 LQKENI, per germline. The CDR3 nucleotides are TGTGCCAGCTCACCTGGACAGTTACGGGGCGTCCTGACTTTC. Translating gives CASSPGQLRGVLTF.

This sequence joins TRBV4-1 and TRBJ1-2; maybe TRBD1 (6 bases). The CDR3 runs 16 residues. Trimming cost V 5 bases and J 4 bases, with 20 bases left between them. Looked up from germline, CDR1 is MGHRA and CDR2 is YSYEKL. The CDR3 region has the DNA TGCGCCAGCAGCACACAAAGGACAACAGGGATCTATGGCTACACCTTC. It encodes CASSTQRTTGIYGYTF.

This chain links TRBV5-6 with TRBJ1-2; D is perhaps TRBD1 (6 bases). The V end lost 4 bases, the J end lost 5 bases, and 12 bases lay between the germline ends. The CDR3 runs to 13 residues. In germline, CDR1 is SGHDT, CDR2 YYEEEE. The CDR3 protein is CASSQDRFYGYTF. For the CDR3, the DNA is TGTGCCAGCAGCCAGGACAGATTTTATGGCTACACCTTC.

The chain has TRBV2 and TRBJ2-5, with D possibly matching TRBD1 (6 bases). CDR1 and CDR2 from the germline V gene are SNHLY and FYNNEI. Trimming removed 3 bases from V and 3 bases from J, with 17 bases in between. This CDR3 has 16 residues. This CDR3 is CASSDAPQGIEETQYF. In DNA form, the CDR3 reads TGTGCCAGCAGTGACGCCCCCCAGGGGATTGAAGAGACCCAGTACTTC.

The chain is built from TRBV27 and TRBJ1-2; TRBD1 aligns across 9 bases. Germline V CDR1 and CDR2: MNHEY, SMNVEV (reference sequence). CDR3 length: 17 residues. Germline trimming cut 4 bases from V and 8 bases from J; bases unmatched to any gene: 17. CDR3 amino acids: CASSSPGQGPLTGGYTF. The CDR3 DNA sequence: TGTGCCAGCAGTTCACCAGGACAGGGGCCCCTCACGGGGGGCTACACCTTC.

The J gene is TRBJ2-2, the V gene TRBV6-5, with 8 bases aligning to TRBD1. This CDR3 contains 15 residues. The junction had 5 bases not matched to a gene; V was cut back by 5 bases and J by 3 bases. CDR1 and CDR2 (germline): MNHEY, SVGAGI. CDR3 sequence (DNA): TGTGCCAGCAGTCGAGACAGGGGACACACCGGGGAGCTGTTTTTT. It encodes CASSRDRGHTGELFF.

This clone was found a few times. The rearrangement uses TRBV27 and TRBJ2-7; 7 nucleotides align to TRBD1. Germline V lookup: CDR1 MNHEY, CDR2 SMNVEV (reference sequence). The junction had 9 bases not matched to a gene; V was cut back by 5 bases and J by 5 bases. The CDR3 consists of 14 residues. CDR3: CASSPRTGPNEQYF. CDR3 DNA: TGTGCCAGCAGTCCCCGGACAGGCCCCAACGAGCAGTACTTC.

V usage is TRBV3-1 (or the pseudogene TRBV3-2) and J usage is TRBJ2-7; TRBD2 matches 9 bases. In germline, CDR1 is LGHDT, CDR2 YNNKEL (reference sequence). The CDR3 spans 16 residues. Trimming removed 8 bases from V and 7 bases from J; junction bases left unmatched: 18. CDR3 nucleotide sequence: TGTGCCAGCCAAGGGGCGGGAGGGCCGAAGTTGGGGGAGCAGTACTTC. As protein: CASQGAGGPKLGEQYF.

This chain links TRBV5-5 with TRBJ1-5; D perhaps matches TRBD1 (6 bases). This CDR3 has 13 residues. V was pared by 0 bases and J by 5 bases, with 6 bases between. The V gene's germline CDR1 is SGHKS and CDR2 YYEKEE (reference sequence). The chain's CDR3 is CASSLAGDQPQHF. The CDR3 nucleotides read TGTGCCAGCAGCTTGGCAGGGGATCAGCCCCAGCATTTT.

The chain has TRBV28 and TRBJ1-2; 7 nucleotides agree with TRBD1. The germline CDR1 and CDR2 sequences are MDHEN and SYDVKM. V trimming: 8 bases; J trimming: 4 bases; junction bases outside the gene matches: 10. The CDR3 runs 14 residues. The CDR3 region has the DNA TGTGCCAGCCTTCCGGGACAGCGCCTCTATGGCTACACCTTC. It translates to CASLPGQRLYGYTF.

This chain links TRBV11-3 with TRBJ1-6; the D is unclear. This CDR3 contains 13 residues. The V end was cut by 2 bases, the J end by 14 bases, with 13 bases between. Germline V gene lookup returns CDR1 SGHNT and CDR2 YENEEA. CDR3 amino acids: CASSLSGDGTLHF. CDR3 DNA: TGTGCCAGCAGCTTATCGGGCGACGGGACCCTCCACTTT.

This clone is a singleton in its sample. For the CDR3, the DNA is TGTGCCAGCAGCCCTTTCTTGAGTGAGCAGTTCTTC. It encodes CASSPFLSEQFF. The genes are TRBV11-2 and TRBJ2-1; D is undetermined. With 5 bases removed from V and 9 bases from J, the gap between germline ends came to 11 bases. Germline V CDR1 and CDR2: SGHAT, FQNNGV. The CDR3 totals 12 residues.

This clone has only one observation. The chain joins TRBV28 to TRBJ2-7; 11 bases map to TRBD1. Germline CDR1 MDHEN, CDR2 SYDVKM. The CDR3 length is 12 residues. Trimming cost V 5 bases and J 9 bases; bases outside gene matches: 3. The DNA of the CDR3 is TGTGCCAGCAGTCCCGGGACAGGGGGGCAGTACTTC. Protein: CASSPGTGGQYF.

The chain links TRBV30 to TRBJ1-1; a possible D gene is TRBD1 (5 bases). This CDR3 comprises 13 residues. The germline V gene encodes CDR1 GTSNPN and CDR2 SVGIG (reference sequence). The V gene lost 0 bases and the J gene lost 3 bases, with 8 bases spanning the gap. CDR3 loop: CAWSVDRDTEAFF. CDR3 in DNA: TGTGCCTGGAGTGTAGACAGAGACACTGAAGCTTTCTTT.